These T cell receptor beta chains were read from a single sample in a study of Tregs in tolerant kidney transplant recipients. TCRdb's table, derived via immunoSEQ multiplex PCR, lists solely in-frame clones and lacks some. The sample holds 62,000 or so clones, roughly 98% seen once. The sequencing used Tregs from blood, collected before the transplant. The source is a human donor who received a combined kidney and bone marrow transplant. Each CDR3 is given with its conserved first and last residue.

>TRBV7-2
CASSHDDRAYNEQFF
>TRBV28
CASSFEQDRVNQPQHF
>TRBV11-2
CASSLIGARGTNTEAFF
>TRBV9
CASSVDLYGSGNYNEQFF
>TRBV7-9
CASSRAGHEQFF
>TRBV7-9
CASSFKMNTEAFF
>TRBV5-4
CASSEGQGRATNEKLFF
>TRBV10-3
CAISGRGRGTYEQYF
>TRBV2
CASSADQRNYGYTF
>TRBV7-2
CASSLAGGLEGGQFF
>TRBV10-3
CASRPDRESPLHF
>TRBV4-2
CASRQREQLNTEAFF
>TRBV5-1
CASSYRVGNTEAFF
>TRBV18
CASSPSSGRAPLHDF
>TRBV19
CASRTRDRPNYGYTF
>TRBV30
CAWSVGSGRYEQYF
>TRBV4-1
CASSLPPDGVGVNQPQHF
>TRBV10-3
CAISEIDSRNIQYF
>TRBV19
CASGGLLLAGVENIQYF
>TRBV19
CASSRQSNQPQHF
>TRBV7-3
CASSLREGGQRPYEQYF
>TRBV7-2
CASSRLRTGTEQYF
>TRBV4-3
CASSHASGLYEQYF
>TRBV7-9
CASSRQGANTEAFF
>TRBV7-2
CASSLITGSYGYTF
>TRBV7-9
CATGSQYNEQFF
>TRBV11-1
CASSYRDYSDTQYF
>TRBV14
CASSPLIGGHAYEQYF
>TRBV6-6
CASTQKTATHGYTF
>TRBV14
CASSQGGAPYQETQYF
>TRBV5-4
CASSFSGTQETQYF
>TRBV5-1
CARMAVVTRLTSGGNTGELFF
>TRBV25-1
CASSEMRSAYGYTF
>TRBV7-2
CASRMRLAASTDTQYF
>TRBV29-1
CSASSGANVLTF
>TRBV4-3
CASSQDTPSGYSEQFF
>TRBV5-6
CASSLAGFGVEQYF
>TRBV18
CASSPQGLLNEKLFF
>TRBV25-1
CASSMQGATNEKLFF
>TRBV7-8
CASSLSRTGQEYF
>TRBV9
CASSVGLAGANEQFF
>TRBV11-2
CASSLGRWGGEQYF
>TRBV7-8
CASSGLAGVDEQYF
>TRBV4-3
CASSQEGTGKNTEAFF
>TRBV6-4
CASTRDSAKLYEQYF
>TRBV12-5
CASGLWESYGYTF
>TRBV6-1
CASSWRRVNYEQYF
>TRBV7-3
CASSAAGLYYNEQFF
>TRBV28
CASSFPSFDSPYGYTF
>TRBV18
CASSPTGGEVQPQHF